One and the same sample provided the 10 T cell receptor beta chains below, sequenced in a study of molecular identifiers for immune sequencing clone quantification. TCRdb ran MiXCR on the PCR reads and lists one entry per CDR3 protein. The sample has roughly 630,000 distinct CDR3 sequences, about 25% seen once. Sequencing used naive CD8+ T cells from blood, with Jurkat cell RNA spiked in. Subset specified: FACS-sorted CD8+CD4-CCR7+CD45RA+ naive T cells. The source is a human donor in good health. Some libraries in this study had Jurkat cell RNA spiked in.

This clonotype was observed a handful of times. This chain connects TRBV21-1 to TRBJ2-7; the table gives TRBD2 as D, unverified against the DNA. TRBV21-1 is listed as a pseudogene. The CDR3 covers 14 residues. The CDR3 sequence is CASIRREGTYEQYF. CDR3 DNA sequence: TGTGCCAGCATAAGGCGGGAGGGTACCTACGAGCAGTACTTC.

This clonotype was seen repeatedly, ten times or more. The chain couples TRBV5-1 to TRBJ2-1, with 7 bases that match TRBD1. V trimming: 3 bases; J trimming: 3 bases; junction bases outside the gene matches: 3. CDR3 length equals 14 residues. CDR1 is SGHRS and CDR2 is YFSETQ in the germline V gene. In nucleotides, the CDR3 is TGCGCCAGCAGCTACGGGACAGTCTACAATGAGCAGTTCTTC. Translated, it gives CASSYGTVYNEQFF.

Ten or more counts support this clonotype. This sequence joins TRBV29-1 and TRBJ1-6, with 7 bases fitting TRBD1. There are 13 residues in the CDR3. With V trimmed by 3 bases and J by 6 bases, 2 bases remained unmatched. Germline V gene lookup returns CDR1 SQVTM and CDR2 ANQGSEA. CDR3 in DNA: TGCAGCGTTGACCCAGGGGGTAATTCACCCCTCCACTTT. Residues: CSVDPGGNSPLHF.

The chain uses TRBV7-9 and TRBJ1-1; D is undetermined. Trimming stripped 8 bases from V and 0 bases from J, with 19 bases between. The CDR3 is 16 amino acids. CDR1 is SEHNR and CDR2 is FQNEAQ in the germline V gene (reference sequence). The CDR3 reads CASLSGGPIMNTEAFF. The DNA of the CDR3 is TGTGCCAGCCTATCGGGCGGACCTATCATGAACACTGAAGCTTTCTTT.

Note on this clonotype: A read error may be the cause here, since a much bigger clone is one base away. V usage is TRBV5-6 and J usage is TRBJ2-4; 9 positions agree with TRBD1. The ends lost 1 base at V and 1 base at J; junction bases unmatched: 9. CDR3 length: 18 residues. The V gene's germline CDR1 is SGHDT and CDR2 YYEEEE. The CDR3 DNA follows: TGTGCCAGCAGCTTGAACAGGGGGCTGTGGGTGGCCAAAAACATTCAGTACTTC. Protein sequence: CASSLNRGLWVAKNIQYF.

Turning to this clonotype: A much larger clone differs from this one at a single base, so this may be a read error. The chain is built from TRBV7-9 and TRBJ2-7; 7 bases agree with TRBD1. In germline, CDR1 is SEHNR, CDR2 FQNEAQ (reference sequence). The length of the CDR3 is 13 residues. CDR3 DNA sequence: TGTGCCAGCAGCTCCGACCTGACAGGGAAGGAGAACTTC. Translation gives CASSSDLTGKENF.

A remark on this clonotype: This may be a read error, as it is one base from a much larger clone. The V call is TRBV3-1, the J call TRBJ1-6; D may be TRBD1 (5 bases). The CDR3 spans 14 residues. Germline CDR1 LGHDT, CDR2 YNNKEL (reference sequence). DNA of the CDR3: TGTGCCACCAGCCAAGGGGAGGGTAATTCACCCCTCCACTTT. The encoded protein is CATSQGEGNSPLHF. The full variable domain, its missing parts supplied by reference TRBV3-1 and TRBJ1-6, is DTAVSQTPKYLVTQMGNDKSIKCEQNLGHDTMYWYKQDSKKFLKIMFSYNNKELIINETVPNRFSPKSPDKAHLNLHINSLELGDSAVYFCATSQGEGNSPLHFGNGTRLTVT.

The rearrangement joins TRBV24-1 to TRBJ2-1; TRBD2 matches at 8 bases. This CDR3 region has 15 residues. V was clipped by 4 bases and J by 5 bases; unmatched bases: 6. CDR1 is KGHDR, CDR2 SFDVKD, per germline. The CDR3 bases are TGTGCCACCAGTGAGTCAGCGGGGGAAAACAATGAGCAGTTCTTC. Protein sequence: CATSESAGENNEQFF.

The V call is TRBV20-1, the J call TRBJ1-3; the D is unclear. The CDR3 loop spans 13 amino acids. The germline V and J ends were trimmed by 6 bases and 6 bases, with 15 bases remaining between them. The germline V gene has CDR1 DFQATT and CDR2 SNEGSKA (reference sequence). This CDR3 is CSASALNENTIYF. DNA for the CDR3: TGCAGTGCCTCAGCCCTGAACGAAAACACCATATATTTT.

This clonotype was seen ten or more times. The J gene is TRBJ2-3, the V gene TRBV9; 7 bases agree with TRBD2. J gave up 1 base and V 0 bases, and 5 bases lay outside the gene matches. CDR3 size: 16 residues. Germline V CDR1 and CDR2: SGDLS, YYNGEE. This CDR3 is CASSVEGGTRTDTQYF. CDR3 coding DNA: TGTGCCAGCAGCGTAGAGGGAGGGACCCGCACAGATACGCAGTATTTT.